This is a list of T cell receptor beta chains from one sample in a study of cytomegalovirus exposure and HLA in healthy donors. The data were produced by immunoSEQ multiplex PCR, yet TCRdb's version contains in-frame clones alone and is incomplete. The profile shows hundreds of thousands of clones, over 80% of them singletons. Sequencing was carried out using PBMCs. These receptors were collected from a boy aged 2-9 years in good health and CMV-seronegative. The CDR3 runs from the conserved cysteine through the conserved F or W. Fields, in order: D gene, CDR3 length, V gene, clone size, J gene, CDR3 DNA, CDR3 protein. A D gene is named only where the DNA matches it firmly. A clone size is listed for some rows: how often the clone was seen (once, few, many), or a class if it is expanded.

D: -
length: 17
V: TRBV21-1
size: -
J: TRBJ1-3
DNA: TGTGCCAGCAGCAAAAAGACAGTAGGGACAGCCCGAAACACCATATATTTT
CDR3: CASSKKTVGTARNTIYF

D: TRBD2
length: 14
V: TRBV11-2
size: -
J: TRBJ2-5
DNA: TGTGCCAGCACCCTAGGACTAGCGGTAGAGACCCAGTACTTC
CDR3: CASTLGLAVETQYF

D: TRBD2
length: 16
V: TRBV7-9
size: -
J: TRBJ2-3
DNA: TGTGCCAGCAGCTTTGCGACTAGCGGGGCACTAGATACGCAGTATTTT
CDR3: CASSFATSGALDTQYF

D: TRBD1
length: 13
V: TRBV7-9
size: -
J: TRBJ2-7
DNA: TGTGCCAGCAGCCCGGGACAGGGCTACGAGCAGTACTTC
CDR3: CASSPGQGYEQYF

D: TRBD2
length: 15
V: TRBV5-1
size: -
J: TRBJ2-5
DNA: TGCGCCAGCAGCTCGGGACTAGCGGTCCAAGAGACCCAGTACTTC
CDR3: CASSSGLAVQETQYF

D: TRBD1
length: 15
V: TRBV18
size: -
J: TRBJ2-7
DNA: TGTGCCAGCTCACTCCAGAGGGACAGGGTCGGCGAGCAGTACTTC
CDR3: CASSLQRDRVGEQYF

D: -
length: 13
V: TRBV14
size: -
J: TRBJ2-2
DNA: TGTGCCAGCAGCCTCTACGCCGGCGGGGAGCTGTTTTTT
CDR3: CASSLYAGGELFF

D: TRBD1
length: 15
V: TRBV7-9
size: -
J: TRBJ1-3
DNA: TGTGCCAGCAGCCCATGGACAGGGCGAGGAAACACCATATATTTT
CDR3: CASSPWTGRGNTIYF

D: -
length: 11
V: TRBV6-5
size: few
J: TRBJ1-1
DNA: TGTGCCAGCAGTTACGAGACTGAAGCTTTCTTT
CDR3: CASSYETEAFF

D: TRBD2
length: 16
V: TRBV7-2
size: -
J: TRBJ2-7
DNA: TGTGCCAGCAGCGAAGGGGGCAGCGGGAGGTTTTACGAGCAGTACTTC
CDR3: CASSEGGSGRFYEQYF

D: -
length: 16
V: TRBV5-3
size: -
J: TRBJ1-1
DNA: TGTGCCAGAAGCGGCCGGTTGGCGGAAACATCCACTGAAGCTTTCTTT
CDR3: CARSGRLAETSTEAFF

D: TRBD2
length: 15
V: TRBV6-5
size: once
J: TRBJ2-1
DNA: TGTGCCAGCAGTCCTCCTAGCGGGGCGTACAATGAGCAGCTCTTC
CDR3: CASSPPSGAYNEQLF

D: -
length: 13
V: TRBV6-5
size: -
J: TRBJ2-7
DNA: TGTGCCAGCAGTTTTCGGGACTTCTACGAGCAGTACTTC
CDR3: CASSFRDFYEQYF

D: -
length: 16
V: TRBV2
size: -
J: TRBJ2-7
DNA: TGTGCCAGCAGCCCGGGACATGTCTCCTCTTCCTACGAGCAGTACTTC
CDR3: CASSPGHVSSSYEQYF

D: TRBD1
length: 15
V: TRBV15
size: -
J: TRBJ2-7
DNA: TGTGCCACCAGCAGAGAGGGACAGGGGATCCGCGAGCAGTACTTC
CDR3: CATSREGQGIREQYF

D: -
length: 17
V: TRBV15
size: once
J: TRBJ2-5
DNA: TGTGCCACCAGCAGAGATCTTAACAGGGGGGGTAGGGAGACCCAGTACTTC
CDR3: CATSRDLNRGGRETQYF

D: TRBD1
length: 16
V: TRBV19
size: -
J: TRBJ2-3
DNA: TGTGCCAGTATTTCGTCTGGGACAGGGGTTACAGATACGCAGTATTTT
CDR3: CASISSGTGVTDTQYF

D: TRBD1
length: 16
V: TRBV9
size: -
J: TRBJ1-3
DNA: TGTGCCAGCAGCGTTTTTTCCGGGACAGGGAGAAACACCATATATTTT
CDR3: CASSVFSGTGRNTIYF

D: TRBD1
length: 16
V: TRBV5-4
size: -
J: TRBJ2-5
DNA: TGTGCCAGCAGCTTGCCACTCGAAGGGGGCGAGGAGACCCAGTACTTC
CDR3: CASSLPLEGGEETQYF

D: TRBD1
length: 15
V: TRBV25-1
size: -
J: TRBJ1-4
DNA: TGTGCCAGCAGTGACAACAGGGGCCTTAATGAAAAACTGTTTTTT
CDR3: CASSDNRGLNEKLFF

D: -
length: 11
V: TRBV7-8
size: -
J: TRBJ1-1
DNA: TGTGCCAGCAGCTCCAGGGTACGGGCTTTCTTT
CDR3: CASSSRVRAFF

D: TRBD1
length: 15
V: TRBV6-1
size: -
J: TRBJ1-5
DNA: TGTGCCAGCAGTTCGGACAGGGGGGTCAATCAGCCCCAGCATTTT
CDR3: CASSSDRGVNQPQHF

D: -
length: 15
V: TRBV19
size: -
J: TRBJ1-5
DNA: TGTGCCAGTATTATGACAGGTCGAGGCAATCAGCCCCAGCATTTT
CDR3: CASIMTGRGNQPQHF

D: -
length: 14
V: TRBV27
size: -
J: TRBJ2-1
DNA: TGTGCCAGCAGTTTAGCCAGGGTGTTGAATGAGCAGTTCTTC
CDR3: CASSLARVLNEQFF

D: TRBD1
length: 15
V: TRBV15
size: -
J: TRBJ1-5
DNA: TGTGCCACCAGCTCCCGACAGGGGGCCAATCAGCCCCAGCATTTT
CDR3: CATSSRQGANQPQHF

D: TRBD1
length: 15
V: TRBV5-1
size: -
J: TRBJ1-1
DNA: TGCGCCAGCAGCGTGGGGACAGGGGGTCGCACTGAAGCTTTCTTT
CDR3: CASSVGTGGRTEAFF

D: TRBD1
length: 14
V: TRBV6-1
size: few
J: TRBJ1-5
DNA: TGTGCCAGCAGCCTTGCGACAGGGGATCAGCCCCAGCATTTT
CDR3: CASSLATGDQPQHF

D: TRBD2
length: 15
V: TRBV7-2
size: -
J: TRBJ2-7
DNA: TGTGCCAGCAGCTTGGGACTAGCGGGAGAATACGAGCAGTACTTC
CDR3: CASSLGLAGEYEQYF

D: TRBD1
length: 13
V: TRBV28
size: -
J: TRBJ1-1
DNA: TGCGCCAGTGGGGACAGGGGAGGCCGGAAAGCTTTCTTT
CDR3: CASGDRGGRKAFF

D: TRBD1
length: 15
V: TRBV30
size: -
J: TRBJ1-2
DNA: TGTGCCTGGAGTGTAGGTGGGACAGGGGATTGTGGCTACACCTTC
CDR3: CAWSVGGTGDCGYTF